This entry describes one T cell receptor beta chain. The CDR3 extends over 11 amino acids. Germline V gene data show CDR1 as MNHEY and CDR2 as SVGAGI. V dropped 5 bases and J dropped 6 bases, with 7 bases sitting between them. This sample stems from a study of cytotoxic CD8 clonotypes in ibrutinib-treated CLL. Libraries were prepared by immunoSEQ multiplex PCR; TCRdb keeps only in-frame clonotypes and omits some of them. The sample has roughly 42,000 clones; around 63% are singletons. The TCR originated in a human donor with chronic lymphocytic leukemia. The source was PBMCs, collected at disease progression, from a patient treated with ibrutinib. V usage is TRBV6-5 and J usage is TRBJ1-1, with D hard to call. Here the CDR3 DNA reads TGTGCCAGCAGTGCCGGAGCTGAAGCTTTCTTT. Translated: CASSAGAEAFF.